This entry lists 26 T cell receptor beta chains sequenced from one sample in a study of T-cell reconstitution after alpha-beta-depleted transplantation in children. Unique molecular identifiers were built into the TCRbeta library. TCRdb reprocessed the PCR reads with MiXCR, giving one entry per CDR3 protein. Here the sample spans a few hundred thousand distinct CDR3 sequences, under 15% being singletons. Sequencing was performed on PBMCs from the stem cell graft donor, taken from the stem cell graft. All receptors come from a human donor who donated a stem cell graft to a child with combined immunodeficiency.

Only a few counts were recorded for this clonotype. The V call is TRBV20-1, the J call TRBJ2-1, with D unclear. The CDR3 runs 17 residues. Germline V gene lookup returns CDR1 DFQATT and CDR2 SNEGSKA (reference sequence). Between the trimmed V and J ends, which lost 3 bases and 6 bases, there was a span of 24 bases. The CDR3: CSASPTWVAVGINEQFF. The CDR3 DNA reads as TGCAGTGCTAGCCCCACCTGGGTGGCGGTGGGGATCAATGAGCAGTTCTTC.

The table lists this clonotype with many counts. The chain combines TRBV12-3 or TRBV12-4 with TRBJ2-1; D is uncertain. This CDR3 contains 14 residues. The V and J ends lost 6 bases and 8 bases respectively, with 17 bases between them. The CDR3 sequence is CASSPQQDMDEQFF. As DNA, the CDR3 is TGTGCCAGCAGCCCCCAGCAAGACATGGATGAGCAGTTCTTC.

This chain joins TRBV10-3 and TRBJ2-1; D is undetermined. V shed 1 base and J shed 3 bases, with 13 bases lying between them. Per the germline V gene, CDR1 is ENHRY and CDR2 is SYGVKD. The CDR3 length is 16 residues. The CDR3 nucleotides read TGTGCCATCAGTGAGTTTGACACCCCCATCTACAATGAGCAGTTCTTC. It translates to CAISEFDTPIYNEQFF.

The chain recombines TRBV29-1 with TRBJ2-5, with D tentatively TRBD1 (6 bases). V dropped 6 bases and J dropped 1 base, with 15 bases sitting between them. CDR1 and CDR2 from the germline V gene are SQVTM and ANQGSEA. CDR3 length equals 14 residues. CDR3 protein: CSVDSGTTQETQYF. Written as DNA, the CDR3 is TGCAGCGTGGACTCGGGGACAACCCAAGAGACCCAGTACTTC. The full variable domain, completed using reference TRBV29-1 and TRBJ2-5, is SAVISQKPSRDICQRGTSLTIQCQVDSQVTMMFWYRQQPGQSLTLIATANQGSEATYESGFVIDKFPISRPNLTFSTLTVSNMSPEDSSIYLCSVDSGTTQETQYFGPGTRLLVL.

This clonotype showed up just a few times. The chain employs TRBV18 and TRBJ2-7; D is unclear. The germline V gene has CDR1 KGHSH and CDR2 LQKENI. CDR3 length: 14 amino acids. V gave up 3 bases and J gave up 2 bases, with 11 bases separating them. The CDR3 DNA reads TGTGCCAGCTCACCCCCCTTAGTTGCCTACGAGCAGTACTTC. This translates into CASSPPLVAYEQYF.

This clonotype has just a few counts. The V call is TRBV6-5, the J call TRBJ1-2; weak D call: TRBD1 (6 bases). CDR1 and CDR2 (germline): MNHEY, SVGAGI. V was pared by 4 bases and J by 4 bases, with 19 bases between. The CDR3 is 16 residues long. The CDR3 sequence: CASSSLQGERGYGYTF. The CDR3, as DNA: TGTGCCAGCAGTTCCCTACAGGGAGAGAGGGGCTATGGCTACACCTTC.

This chain links TRBV3-1 with TRBJ2-1; D remains ambiguous. Germline loops: CDR1 LGHDT, CDR2 YNNKEL (reference sequence). This CDR3 comprises 13 residues. Trimming removed 4 bases from V and 8 bases from J, with 12 bases in between. The CDR3 DNA reads as TGTGCCAGCAGCCGACATAACGAGGATGAGCAGTTCTTC. The encoded protein is CASSRHNEDEQFF.

The chain links TRBV5-1 to TRBJ1-1, with D maybe TRBD1 (5 bases). Trimming stripped 1 base from V and 0 bases from J, with 10 bases between. The germline V gene encodes CDR1 SGHRS and CDR2 YFSETQ. This CDR3 is 15 amino acids long. The CDR3 DNA sequence: TGCGCCAGCAGCTTGCAGGCAGGGCTGAACACTGAAGCTTTCTTT. This encodes CASSLQAGLNTEAFF. The variable domain in full, with the rest retrieved from reference TRBV5-1 and TRBJ1-1, is KAGVTQTPRYLIKTRGQQVTLSCSPISGHRSVSWYQQTPGQGLQFLFEYFSETQRNKGNFPGRFSGRQFSNSRSEMNVSTLELGDSALYLCASSLQAGLNTEAFFGQGTRLTVV.

This clonotype was seen a handful of times. The chain carries TRBV7-8 and TRBJ2-5; the D is unclear. Germline V gene data show CDR1 as SGHVS and CDR2 as FQNEAQ. The CDR3 has 14 amino acids. The V end was cut by 5 bases, the J end by 4 bases, with 14 bases between. CDR3 loop: CASSLDVSTETQYF. DNA of the CDR3: TGTGCCAGCAGCCTAGATGTGTCTACAGAGACCCAGTACTTC.

J is TRBJ2-6 and V is TRBV7-9; no definite D call. The CDR3 totals 18 residues. V gave up 3 bases and J gave up 0 bases, with 15 bases separating them. In germline, CDR1 is SEHNR, CDR2 FQNEAQ (reference sequence). The CDR3 protein is CASSFRTGQSSGANVLTF. CDR3 bases: TGTGCCAGCAGCTTTAGGACGGGCCAAAGCTCTGGGGCCAACGTCCTGACTTTC.

The chain carries TRBV5-5 and TRBJ2-1; TRBD1 matches at 7 bases. CDR1 and CDR2 from the germline V gene are SGHKS and YYEKEE (reference sequence). V dropped 1 base and J dropped 5; count of bases not matched to a gene: 9. The CDR3 loop spans 16 amino acids. In DNA form, the CDR3 reads TGTGCCAGCAGCTTGAAACGACAGGGCGCCCACAATGAGCAGTTCTTC. It yields the protein CASSLKRQGAHNEQFF.

The rearrangement joins TRBV10-3 to TRBJ2-7, with a weak D call TRBD2 (7 bases). CDR3 size: 14 residues. Germline V gives CDR1 ENHRY, CDR2 SYGVKD. Trimming removed 6 bases from V and 7 bases from J, with 19 bases in between. The CDR3 sequence: CAIRGAGDPGEQYF. The DNA for the CDR3 is TGTGCCATCAGGGGGGCGGGGGACCCGGGAGAGCAGTACTTC.

This clonotype was seen a handful of times. The rearrangement links TRBV11-2 to TRBJ2-2; D uncertain. Trimming left V 1 base short and J 8 bases short, with 5 bases between. The germline CDR1 and CDR2 sequences are SGHAT and FQNNGV. The CDR3 is made up of 12 amino acids. CDR3: CASSLVQGELFF. CDR3 nucleotide sequence: TGTGCCAGCAGCTTAGTACAAGGGGAGCTGTTTTTT. Combining the CDR3 with reference TRBV11-2 and TRBJ2-2 gives the whole variable domain EAGVAQSPRYKIIEKRQSVAFWCNPISGHATLYWYQQILGQGPKLLIQFQNNGVVDDSQLPKDRFSAERLKGVDSTLKIQPAKLEDSAVYLCASSLVQGELFFGEGSRLTVL.

In DNA form, the CDR3 reads TGCGCCAGCAGCGGGCCCGGGACTAGCGTTAACAATGAGCAGTTCTTC. It is translated as CASSGPGTSVNNEQFF. The rearrangement joins TRBV5-1 to TRBJ2-1, with 10 bases that match TRBD2. The J segment lost 5 bases and the V segment lost 4 bases, leaving 9 bases of the junction unmatched. The CDR3 contains 16 residues. The germline V gene has CDR1 SGHRS and CDR2 YFSETQ.

This clonotype was recorded a few times. The rearrangement joins TRBV12-3 or TRBV12-4 to TRBJ2-3; perhaps TRBD2 as D (6 bases). The CDR3 is made up of 13 amino acids. V was trimmed by 7 bases and J by 4 bases, leaving 12 bases between them. The CDR3 loop reads CASKRGWPDTQYF. For the CDR3, the DNA is TGTGCCAGCAAACGGGGGTGGCCAGATACGCAGTATTTT.

The CDR3 sequence is CASSQDETSPSYEQYF. CDR3 DNA: TGCGCCAGCAGCCAAGATGAGACATCACCCTCCTACGAGCAGTACTTC. The chain recombines TRBV4-3 with TRBJ2-7, with D uncertain. The germline V and J ends were trimmed by 0 bases and 0 bases, with 12 bases remaining between them. Germline-derived CDR1 and CDR2 are LGHNA and YSLEER. The CDR3 contains 16 residues.

The rearrangement uses TRBV11-2 and TRBJ2-1; 9 nucleotides align to TRBD2. V dropped 5 bases and J dropped 5; count of bases not matched to a gene: 16. CDR3 length equals 18 residues. Germline V gene data show CDR1 as SGHAT and CDR2 as FQNNGV. The CDR3 DNA reads as TGTGCCAGCAGCACTAGGTGGGGGGTGCAGCGGGGGGACAATGAGCAGTTCTTC. Encoded protein: CASSTRWGVQRGDNEQFF. The whole variable domain, remainder taken from reference TRBV11-2 and TRBJ2-1, is EAGVAQSPRYKIIEKRQSVAFWCNPISGHATLYWYQQILGQGPKLLIQFQNNGVVDDSQLPKDRFSAERLKGVDSTLKIQPAKLEDSAVYLCASSTRWGVQRGDNEQFFGPGTRLTVL.

This clonotype turned up a few times. The genes are TRBV12-3 or TRBV12-4 and TRBJ1-3; the D is unclear. The CDR3 is 15 residues long. Trimming removed 2 bases from V and 2 bases from J, with 10 bases in between. The CDR3 coding sequence is TGTGCCAGCAGTTTACGTGACAAAGCTGGAAACACCATATATTTT. This translates into CASSLRDKAGNTIYF.

This clonotype came up a few times. The CDR3 bases are TGTGCCAGCATCACCGGACAGGGGGCGAATGAGCAGTTCTTC. Its protein is CASITGQGANEQFF. This chain joins TRBV6-2 or TRBV6-3 and TRBJ2-1; 11 nucleotides agree with TRBD1. The V gene end was trimmed by 7 bases and the J gene end by 7 bases; junction bases not matched to a gene: 6. The CDR3 sequence is 14 residues long. Per germline, CDR1 MNHEY and CDR2 SVGEGT.

This chain links TRBV12-3 or TRBV12-4 with TRBJ1-1; D is unclear. The V and J ends lost 5 bases and 4 bases respectively, with 11 bases between them. The CDR3 has 13 amino acids. CDR3 sequence: CASSPGWSTEAFF. The CDR3 bases are TGTGCCAGCAGTCCCGGGTGGAGCACTGAAGCTTTCTTT.

There are a few counts of this clonotype. The chain links TRBV5-6 to TRBJ1-4; TRBD1 is a possible D gene (6 bases). This CDR3 has 13 amino acids. Deletions cut 3 bases from V and 8 bases from J, with 11 bases between. Looked up from germline, CDR1 is SGHDT and CDR2 is YYEEEE. The CDR3 protein is CASSSGGAEKLFF. As DNA, the CDR3 is TGTGCCAGCAGCTCTGGGGGGGCAGAAAAACTGTTTTTT.

The V and J genes are TRBV5-6 and TRBJ2-6; perhaps TRBD1 as D (6 bases). The ends were cut back, 3 bases at V and 5 bases at J, with 12 bases in the middle. Germline CDR1 is SGHDT and CDR2 is YYEEEE. This CDR3 spans 15 amino acids. The CDR3 coding sequence is TGTGCCAGCAGCTCACAGGGTTCACGGGCCAACGTCCTGACTTTC. Translated: CASSSQGSRANVLTF.

This clonotype was counted only a few times. The rearrangement links TRBV28 to TRBJ2-1, with 9 bases matching TRBD1. The CDR3 has 17 amino acids. Looked up from germline, CDR1 is MDHEN and CDR2 is SYDVKM. Germline trimming cut 3 bases from V and 1 base from J; bases unmatched to any gene: 7. CDR3 DNA sequence: TGTGCCAGCAGTTTCTCCTACGGGACAGGGTCCTACAATGAGCAGTTCTTC. It translates to CASSFSYGTGSYNEQFF.

This clonotype occurred a few times. This chain joins TRBV4-3 and TRBJ2-7; the D gene is possibly TRBD2 (6 bases). Germline CDR1 and CDR2: LGHNA and YSLEER. Trimming took off 4 bases at V and 5 bases at J, with 12 bases between the two ends. This CDR3 spans 13 amino acids. Here the CDR3 reads CASSLKLAHEQYF. Written as DNA, the CDR3 is TGCGCCAGCAGCCTAAAACTAGCTCACGAGCAGTACTTC.

The sample holds a few counts of this clonotype. The chain links TRBV11-2 to TRBJ2-7, with TRBD2 matching 8 bases. CDR1 and CDR2 from the germline V gene are SGHAT and FQNNGV. This CDR3 region has 16 residues. J gave up 5 bases and V 0 bases, and 9 bases lay outside the gene matches. In DNA, the CDR3 is TGTGCCAGCAGCTTAGATCGTCGCGGGGGGTCTCACGAGCAGTACTTC. Translation gives CASSLDRRGGSHEQYF.

In its sample, this clonotype was seen many times. This chain joins TRBV12-3 or TRBV12-4 and TRBJ2-7; 7 positions match TRBD2. The CDR3 has 14 residues. The V and J ends lost 4 bases and 4 bases, in that order; junction bases with no gene match: 7. Here the CDR3 reads CASSWGGSSYEQYF. CDR3 DNA sequence: TGTGCCAGCAGTTGGGGCGGGAGCTCATACGAGCAGTACTTC.